Each of the 2 T cell receptor beta chains below was sequenced from the same sample in a study of T cell responses to AZD1222 COVID-19 vaccine. Here immunoSEQ multiplex PCR was the method, and the copy in TCRdb shows in-frame clones only, minus some. This table has 180,000 or so clones, roughly 94% appearing once. Sequencing used peripheral blood, obtained 28 days after the second AZD1222 dose. All receptors come from an adult who received the AZD1222 COVID-19 vaccine.

The genes are TRBV21-1 and TRBJ1-2; TRBD1, the D gene given by the table, was not confirmed from the DNA. TRBV21-1 is reported as a pseudogene. There are 14 residues in the CDR3. The CDR3 coding sequence is TGTGCCAGCAGGGGGGACAGGGCGGACTATGGCTACACCTTC. Its protein product is CASRGDRADYGYTF.

This sequence joins TRBV5-4 and TRBJ2-7, with D unresolved. Germline loops: CDR1 SGHNT, CDR2 YYREEE (reference sequence). V was shortened by 10 bases and J by 0 bases, with 11 bases between the two germline ends. The CDR3 has 12 residues. Here the CDR3 reads CASGQSSYEQYF. The CDR3 coding sequence is TGTGCCTCGGGCCAGAGCTCCTACGAGCAGTACTTC.